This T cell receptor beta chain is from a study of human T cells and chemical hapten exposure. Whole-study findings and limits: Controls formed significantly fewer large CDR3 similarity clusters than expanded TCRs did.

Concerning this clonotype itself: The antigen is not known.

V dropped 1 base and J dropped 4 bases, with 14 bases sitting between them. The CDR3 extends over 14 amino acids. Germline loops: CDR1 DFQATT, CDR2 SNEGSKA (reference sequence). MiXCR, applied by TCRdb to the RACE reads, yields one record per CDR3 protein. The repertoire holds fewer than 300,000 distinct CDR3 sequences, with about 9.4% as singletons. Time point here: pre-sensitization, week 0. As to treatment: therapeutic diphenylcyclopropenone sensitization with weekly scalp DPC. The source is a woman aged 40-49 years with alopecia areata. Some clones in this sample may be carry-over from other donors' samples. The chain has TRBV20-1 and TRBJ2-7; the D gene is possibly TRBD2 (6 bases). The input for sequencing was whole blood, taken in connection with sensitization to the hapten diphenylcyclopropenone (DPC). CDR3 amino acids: CSARGTSSPYEQYF. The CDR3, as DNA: TGCAGTGCTAGAGGTACTAGCAGCCCGTACGAGCAGTACTTC.